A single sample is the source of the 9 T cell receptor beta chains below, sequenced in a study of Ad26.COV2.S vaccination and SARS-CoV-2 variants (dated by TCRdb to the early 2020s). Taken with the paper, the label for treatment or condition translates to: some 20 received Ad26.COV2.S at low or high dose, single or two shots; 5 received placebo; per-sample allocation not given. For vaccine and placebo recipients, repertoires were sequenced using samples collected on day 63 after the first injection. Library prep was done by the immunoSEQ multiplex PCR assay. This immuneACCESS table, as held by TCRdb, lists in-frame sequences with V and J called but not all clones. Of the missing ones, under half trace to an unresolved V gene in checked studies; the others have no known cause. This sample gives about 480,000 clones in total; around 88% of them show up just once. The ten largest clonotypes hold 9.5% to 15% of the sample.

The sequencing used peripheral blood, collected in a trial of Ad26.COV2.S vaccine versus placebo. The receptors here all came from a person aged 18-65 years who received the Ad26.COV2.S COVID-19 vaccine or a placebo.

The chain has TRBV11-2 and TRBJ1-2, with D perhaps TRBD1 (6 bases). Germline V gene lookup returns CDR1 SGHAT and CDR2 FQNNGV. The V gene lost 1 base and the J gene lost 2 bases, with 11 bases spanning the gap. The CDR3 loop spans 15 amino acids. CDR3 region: CASSLGQGRNYGYTF. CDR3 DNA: TGTGCCAGCAGCTTAGGGCAGGGGAGGAACTATGGCTACACCTTC. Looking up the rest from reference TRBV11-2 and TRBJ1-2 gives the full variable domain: EAGVAQSPRYKIIEKRQSVAFWCNPISGHATLYWYQQILGQGPKLLIQFQNNGVVDDSQLPKDRFSAERLKGVDSTLKIQPAKLEDSAVYLCASSLGQGRNYGYTFGSGTRLTVV.

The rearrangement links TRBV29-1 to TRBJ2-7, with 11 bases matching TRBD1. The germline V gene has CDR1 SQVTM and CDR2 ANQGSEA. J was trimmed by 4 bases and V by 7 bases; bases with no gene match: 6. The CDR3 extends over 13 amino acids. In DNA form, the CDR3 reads TGCAGCGCACGCGGACAGGGGGCTTACGAGCAGTACTTC. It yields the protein CSARGQGAYEQYF.

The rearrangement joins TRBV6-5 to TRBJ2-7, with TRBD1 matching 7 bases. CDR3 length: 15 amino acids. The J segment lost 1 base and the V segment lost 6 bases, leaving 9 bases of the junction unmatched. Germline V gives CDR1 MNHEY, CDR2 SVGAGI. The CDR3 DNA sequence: TGTGCCAGCAGAACAGGGGTGCACCAGTCCTACGAGCAGTACTTC. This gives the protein CASRTGVHQSYEQYF.

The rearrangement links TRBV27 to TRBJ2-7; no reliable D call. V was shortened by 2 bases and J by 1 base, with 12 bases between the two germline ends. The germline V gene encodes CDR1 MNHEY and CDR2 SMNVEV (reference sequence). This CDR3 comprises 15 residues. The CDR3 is CASSLEVRSSYEQYF. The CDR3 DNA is TGTGCCAGCAGTTTAGAGGTGCGGTCGTCCTACGAGCAGTACTTC.

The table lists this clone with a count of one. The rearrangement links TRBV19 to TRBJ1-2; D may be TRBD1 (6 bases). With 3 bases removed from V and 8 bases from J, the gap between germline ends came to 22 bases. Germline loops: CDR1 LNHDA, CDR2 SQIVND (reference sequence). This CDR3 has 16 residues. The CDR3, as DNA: TGTGCCAGTAGTATCGGGGGCGTTTGGGGTCACGACGGCTACACCTTC. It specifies CASSIGGVWGHDGYTF.

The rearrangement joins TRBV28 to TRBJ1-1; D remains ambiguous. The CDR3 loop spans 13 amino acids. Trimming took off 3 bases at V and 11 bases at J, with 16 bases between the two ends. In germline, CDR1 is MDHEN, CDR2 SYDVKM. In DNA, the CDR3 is TGTGCCAGCAGTTTCCTAGGAGAAGCCGTTGCTTTCTTT. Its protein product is CASSFLGEAVAFF.

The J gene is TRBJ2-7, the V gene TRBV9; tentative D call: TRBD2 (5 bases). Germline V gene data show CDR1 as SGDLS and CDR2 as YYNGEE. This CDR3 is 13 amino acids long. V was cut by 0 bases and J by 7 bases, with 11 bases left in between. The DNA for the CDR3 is TGTGCCAGCAGCGTAGCCGGGATTGGGGAGCAGTACTTC. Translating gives CASSVAGIGEQYF.

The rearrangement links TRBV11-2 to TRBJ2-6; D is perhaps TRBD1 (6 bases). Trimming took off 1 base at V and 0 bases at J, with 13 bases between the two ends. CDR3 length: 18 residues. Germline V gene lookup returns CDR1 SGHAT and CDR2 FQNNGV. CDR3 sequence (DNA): TGTGCCAGCAGCTTAGCCGCCAGGGGATTCTCTGGGGCCAACGTCCTGACTTTC. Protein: CASSLAARGFSGANVLTF.

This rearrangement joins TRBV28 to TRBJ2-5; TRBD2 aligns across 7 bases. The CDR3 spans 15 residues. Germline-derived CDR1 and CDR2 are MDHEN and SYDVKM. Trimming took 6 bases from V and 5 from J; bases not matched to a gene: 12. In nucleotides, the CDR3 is TGTGCCAGCAGGCCCCTTTTCGGGGGGTTGGAGACCCAGTACTTC. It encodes CASRPLFGGLETQYF.